Listed below are T cell receptor beta chains from one sample, sequenced in a study of cytomegalovirus exposure and HLA in healthy donors. Sequencing was performed with immunoSEQ multiplex PCR; in TCRdb, only in-frame clones are kept and a portion is missing. The sample contains 150,000 to 250,000 clones, around three quarters of which appear only once. Sequencing was done on a sample of PBMCs. The receptors were gathered from a man in his thirties or forties in good health and CMV-seronegative. Both conserved end residues are part of each CDR3. The D gene is left open where the match is weak. A row's size may be missing; if present it is once, few, many or a size class.

DNA: TGTGCCAGTTGTTCTAGCGGGACCTACAATGAGCAGTTCTTC
CDR3: CASCSSGTYNEQFF
V: TRBV27
D: TRBD2
size: -
J: TRBJ2-1

DNA: TGCAGCGTTGAGGGGGGGGGCTCCGGAAACACCATATATTTT
CDR3: CSVEGGGSGNTIYF
V: TRBV29-1
D: -
size: -
J: TRBJ1-3

DNA: TGTGCCAGCAGTTCCCGACTAGCGGGACCCTACGAGCAGTACTTC
CDR3: CASSSRLAGPYEQYF
V: TRBV27
D: TRBD2
size: -
J: TRBJ2-7

DNA: TGTGCCAGTAGTGCTCCCGTCTGGACAGGCACCGGGGAGCTGTTTTTT
CDR3: CASSAPVWTGTGELFF
V: TRBV19
D: TRBD1
size: -
J: TRBJ2-2

DNA: TGTGCCAGCAGGGGGACAGGGGTCGGGGAGCTGTTTTTT
CDR3: CASRGTGVGELFF
V: TRBV28
D: TRBD1
size: -
J: TRBJ2-2

DNA: TGTGCCAGCAGCTTAGGTTTAGGGAGTTCGTACGAGCAGTACTTC
CDR3: CASSLGLGSSYEQYF
V: TRBV7-2
D: -
size: -
J: TRBJ2-7

DNA: TGTGCCTGGAGTGTATTAGCGGGGGATGCCAAAAACATTCAGTACTTC
CDR3: CAWSVLAGDAKNIQYF
V: TRBV30
D: TRBD2
size: -
J: TRBJ2-4

DNA: TGTGCCAGCAGCCGAAATGAAGGACTAGCGGGAGTCCACGAGCAGTACTTC
CDR3: CASSRNEGLAGVHEQYF
V: TRBV5-4
D: TRBD2
size: -
J: TRBJ2-7

DNA: TGTGCCAGCAGCTTAGGGGGGGGCCCCTACGAGCAGTACTTC
CDR3: CASSLGGGPYEQYF
V: TRBV11-3
D: -
size: -
J: TRBJ2-7

DNA: TGTGCCAGTAGCGTGGGACAGGGGGCATACGAGCAGTACTTC
CDR3: CASSVGQGAYEQYF
V: TRBV19
D: TRBD1
size: -
J: TRBJ2-7

DNA: TGTGCCAGCAGCGTTATGGGGACAAACTACGACGAGCAGTACTTC
CDR3: CASSVMGTNYDEQYF
V: TRBV9
D: -
size: -
J: TRBJ2-7

DNA: TGTGCCAACAGGGGACAGGGCTATGGCTACACCTTC
CDR3: CANRGQGYGYTF
V: TRBV28
D: TRBD1
size: once
J: TRBJ1-2

DNA: TGCGCCAGCAGCTTACTAGCGGGAGTGGAGAATGAGCAGTTCTTC
CDR3: CASSLLAGVENEQFF
V: TRBV5-1
D: TRBD2
size: -
J: TRBJ2-1

DNA: TGTGCCATCAGAGGACAGGGGGAGGGCACTGAAGCTTTCTTT
CDR3: CAIRGQGEGTEAFF
V: TRBV10-3
D: TRBD1
size: few
J: TRBJ1-1

DNA: TGTGCCAGCACGTACGTCGGAGGAGAGACCCAGTACTTC
CDR3: CASTYVGGETQYF
V: TRBV25-1
D: -
size: -
J: TRBJ2-5

DNA: TGTGCCAGCAGTTACTCCTTAGTCTACGAGCAGTACTTC
CDR3: CASSYSLVYEQYF
V: TRBV6-6
D: -
size: -
J: TRBJ2-7

DNA: TGTGCCAGCAAAAATGGGGCCGCGAACACTGAAGCTTTCTTT
CDR3: CASKNGAANTEAFF
V: TRBV7-9
D: -
size: -
J: TRBJ1-1

DNA: TGTGCCAGCAGTCCGCTAGCGGCGGGTCTACGCGAGCAGTACTTC
CDR3: CASSPLAAGLREQYF
V: TRBV28
D: TRBD2
size: -
J: TRBJ2-7

DNA: TGTGCCAGCAGCTCGGGACTGCGGGAGTCAGAGACCCAGTACTTC
CDR3: CASSSGLRESETQYF
V: TRBV11-2
D: TRBD2
size: -
J: TRBJ2-5

DNA: TGTGCCAGCAGCGTAGGGGGGCATGATGAAAAACTGTTTTTT
CDR3: CASSVGGHDEKLFF
V: TRBV9
D: -
size: once
J: TRBJ1-4

DNA: TGTGCCTGGTCGGAGGGCCGCACAGATACGCAGTATTTT
CDR3: CAWSEGRTDTQYF
V: TRBV30
D: -
size: -
J: TRBJ2-3

DNA: TGTGCCAGCAGCTCCGAAGGACTTTGGGATTCTAGCACAGATACGCAGTATTTT
CDR3: CASSSEGLWDSSTDTQYF
V: TRBV7-9
D: -
size: few
J: TRBJ2-3

DNA: TGTGCCAGCAGATCTGGGAAAAGGGGCAATAATTCCCCCCTCCACTTT
CDR3: CASRSGKRGNNSPLHF
V: TRBV5-6
D: -
size: -
J: TRBJ1-6

DNA: TGTGCCAGCAGCTTAGGCACAGCCGTGGATGGCTACACCTTC
CDR3: CASSLGTAVDGYTF
V: TRBV11-2
D: -
size: -
J: TRBJ1-2

DNA: TGTGCCAGCAGTTTACAGGGCGTCAGCAATCAGCCCCAGCATTTT
CDR3: CASSLQGVSNQPQHF
V: TRBV2
D: -
size: few
J: TRBJ1-5

DNA: TGTGCCAGCAGTCGCGACAGGGATAAGGTTCAGCCCCAGCATTTT
CDR3: CASSRDRDKVQPQHF
V: TRBV2
D: TRBD1
size: once
J: TRBJ1-5

DNA: TGTGCCAGCAGTCCGGGACTAGCGGGAAGAGAGCAGTTCTTC
CDR3: CASSPGLAGREQFF
V: TRBV6-5
D: TRBD2
size: once
J: TRBJ2-1

DNA: TGCGCCAGCAGCCAGAAACTAGACAATGAGCAGTTCTTC
CDR3: CASSQKLDNEQFF
V: TRBV4-1
D: -
size: -
J: TRBJ2-1

DNA: TGCAGCGTTGAGGGAGACGCTGGAAACACCATATATTTT
CDR3: CSVEGDAGNTIYF
V: TRBV29-1
D: -
size: -
J: TRBJ1-3

DNA: TGCGCCAGCAGCCAAGATGCGGTGAACACCGGGGAGCTGTTTTTT
CDR3: CASSQDAVNTGELFF
V: TRBV5-1
D: -
size: -
J: TRBJ2-2

DNA: TGTGCCAGCAGCTTAACGAGGGAGCTGGATGAGCAGTTCTTC
CDR3: CASSLTRELDEQFF
V: TRBV7-9
D: -
size: -
J: TRBJ2-1

DNA: TGTGCCAGCACGAACGGGATTGGACTTAATGAGCAGTTCTTC
CDR3: CASTNGIGLNEQFF
V: TRBV2
D: -
size: -
J: TRBJ2-1

DNA: TGTGCCAGCAGTCCGCGGGGGGAAAAACTGTTTTTT
CDR3: CASSPRGEKLFF
V: TRBV27
D: -
size: few
J: TRBJ1-4

DNA: TGTGCCAGCAGCTTACCAGGGGCAATAGGAGCGATGCTCTACGAGCAGTACTTC
CDR3: CASSLPGAIGAMLYEQYF
V: TRBV5-6
D: -
size: -
J: TRBJ2-7

DNA: TGCGCCAGCAGGGGGCCAGCGGGAGGTTATACGCAGTATTTT
CDR3: CASRGPAGGYTQYF
V: TRBV4-1
D: TRBD2
size: -
J: TRBJ2-3

DNA: TGTGCCAGCAGTGAATATGGGGGCAGCTACACCTTC
CDR3: CASSEYGGSYTF
V: TRBV25-1
D: -
size: -
J: TRBJ1-2

DNA: TGTGCCAGCTCTCGTTCCTACGAGCAGTACTTC
CDR3: CASSRSYEQYF
V: TRBV7-2
D: -
size: -
J: TRBJ2-7

DNA: TGTGCCAGCAGAAGACTAGTACGCTACGAGCAGTACTTC
CDR3: CASRRLVRYEQYF
V: TRBV6-5
D: -
size: -
J: TRBJ2-7

DNA: TGTGCCAGCAGTGAAGGAAGGACTAGCGACTACAATGAGCAGTTCTTC
CDR3: CASSEGRTSDYNEQFF
V: TRBV2
D: TRBD2
size: few
J: TRBJ2-1

DNA: TGCGCCAGCAGAACCACCGGGACAGGGAATGAAAAACTGTTTTTT
CDR3: CASRTTGTGNEKLFF
V: TRBV5-1
D: TRBD1
size: -
J: TRBJ1-4

DNA: TGTGCCAGCAGCCCCAGTTCAGGACAGGGAGGCAATACGCAGTATTTT
CDR3: CASSPSSGQGGNTQYF
V: TRBV9
D: TRBD1
size: -
J: TRBJ2-3

DNA: TGTGCCACTGGTACAGAGGGCTATGGCTACACCTTC
CDR3: CATGTEGYGYTF
V: TRBV10-3
D: -
size: once
J: TRBJ1-2

DNA: TGTGCCAGCAAGATTCTGGGGGGCTCCTACAATGAGCAGTTCTTC
CDR3: CASKILGGSYNEQFF
V: TRBV2
D: -
size: -
J: TRBJ2-1

DNA: TGTGCCAGCAGTTTAGCCCTTTGGAGGGAAGGGAGGTCCTACGAGCAGTACTTC
CDR3: CASSLALWREGRSYEQYF
V: TRBV28
D: -
size: -
J: TRBJ2-7

DNA: TGTGCCAGCAGTGTCCCAGCAGGGTCCATGAATCAGCCCCAGCATTTT
CDR3: CASSVPAGSMNQPQHF
V: TRBV6-1
D: -
size: -
J: TRBJ1-5

DNA: TGTGCCAGCAGCCCCTCCTTCTCCTACGAGCAGTACTTC
CDR3: CASSPSFSYEQYF
V: TRBV28
D: -
size: -
J: TRBJ2-7

DNA: TGTGCCAGCAGCGTCCCGGGACAGGAGATATACTATGGCTACACCTTC
CDR3: CASSVPGQEIYYGYTF
V: TRBV7-9
D: TRBD1
size: -
J: TRBJ1-2

DNA: TGTGCCAGCAGCGTAGACGACTACAAGAGCACAGATACGCAGTATTTT
CDR3: CASSVDDYKSTDTQYF
V: TRBV9
D: -
size: -
J: TRBJ2-3

DNA: TGTGCCAGCAGTGGCCCCGGGGGGCCCCTCTCCTACGAGCAGTACTTC
CDR3: CASSGPGGPLSYEQYF
V: TRBV28
D: -
size: -
J: TRBJ2-7

DNA: TGCGCCAGCAGCCAAGATCATGAGACAGGGAGGAAAAAACTGTTTTTT
CDR3: CASSQDHETGRKKLFF
V: TRBV4-1
D: TRBD1
size: few
J: TRBJ1-4

DNA: TGTGCCAGCAGTCTCACAGGGTTCCACGAGCAGTACTTC
CDR3: CASSLTGFHEQYF
V: TRBV28
D: -
size: -
J: TRBJ2-7

DNA: TGTGCCAGTAGTATGACAGATTATAGCAATCAGCCCCAGCATTTT
CDR3: CASSMTDYSNQPQHF
V: TRBV19
D: -
size: -
J: TRBJ1-5